This T cell receptor (beta chain) emerged from a study of regulatory T cells in long-lasting Graves disease. General study points: Patients with persistent disease showed a bias toward TRBV28, TRBJ1-2 and TRBJ2-5.

The time point was: persistent/refractory GD, antithyroid drugs over 5 years with positive TRAb. Scientists built the TCR library using RNA that was extracted from PBMCs. Remarks on this clonotype: What it recognizes is unknown.

CDR3 length equals 17 residues. From germline, CDR1 is LNHDA and CDR2 SQIVND (reference sequence). Germline trimming cut 7 bases from V and 1 base from J; bases unmatched to any gene: 9. Arm-PCR of CDR3 regions with iRepertoire HTBI primers generated TCR beta libraries. TCRdb re-called the multiplex PCR reads with MiXCR, one entry per CDR3 protein. The sample consists of about 470,000 distinct CDR3 sequences, 20% to 25% of them appearing once. The clonotype comes from a female donor with Graves disease. Here the sequenced sample was peripheral blood mononuclear cells (PBMCs), taken when the disease was refractory, from a patient treated with antithyroid drugs. The V call is TRBV19, the J call TRBJ1-6, with TRBD1 matching over 8 bases. This chain's CDR3 is CASNEGTGLSYNSPLHF. The CDR3 DNA follows: TGTGCCAGTAACGAGGGGACAGGACTTTCCTATAATTCACCCCTCCACTTT.